This T cell receptor beta chain was sequenced during a study of ipilimumab plus nivolumab after autologous stem cell transplantation. The CDR3 runs 14 residues. V lost 7 bases to trimming and J lost 3 bases, with 15 bases between them. The V gene's germline CDR1 is MNHEY and CDR2 SVGAGI. Method: immunoSEQ multiplex PCR; TCRdb's copy keeps in-frame clones and lacks some. The sample lists some 46,000 clones, around nine tenths occurring once. Patients got ipilimumab 1 mg/kg beginning 14 to 28 days post-transplant. The V call is TRBV6-5, the J call TRBJ1-1; tentatively, D is TRBD1 (6 bases). The material sequenced was PBMCs, taken in a trial of ipilimumab plus nivolumab as post-transplant consolidation. This sequence was found in a male donor with multiple myeloma. The CDR3 here is CASIRDRSYTEAFF. The CDR3 DNA sequence: TGTGCCAGCATACGAGACAGGTCCTACACTGAAGCTTTCTTT.